The entry below gives a single T cell receptor beta chain sequence along with its context. Its antigen target is currently unknown. The record has no base qualities; no much larger clone is one base away. The record originates from a study of T-cell memory formation after mild COVID-19 (dated by TCRdb to the early 2020s). As for the study more broadly: TCR sequence clusters from the two donors were found to be largely donor specific. Two young, previously healthy adult volunteers made up the cohort, one male and one female. T-cell clones expanding and contracting after mild COVID-19 in two donors were tracked by longitudinal TCRalpha and TCRbeta repertoire sequencing.

V drops 3 bases and J drops 0 bases, leaving 15 bases in between. CDR1 SNHLY and CDR2 FYNNEI were looked up in the germline V gene. The CDR3, cysteine through phenylalanine, is 16 amino acids long. The retained sequence is limited to the CDR3, 48 bases, with the frame set at the first base. Sequenced using an Illumina NovaSeq 6000. cDNA libraries for TCRalpha and TCRbeta were prepared by 5'RACE using constant-segment primers, with sample barcodes and unique molecular identifiers added. Trizol reagent was used to extract RNA from every sample. Libraries were amplified in two PCR steps, with a second sample barcode and Illumina TruSeq adapters added in the second step. Sequencing of libraries was performed on an Illumina NovaSeq with 2 x 150 bp paired-end reads. The authors processed their data as follows. Demultiplexing of reads and collapsing into UMI-guided consensus sequences were performed with migec v1.2.7. Using mixcr v2.1.11, UMI consensuses were aligned to TRA and TRB V and J templates and then assembled into clonotypes. Expanded or contracted clonotypes were those called significant by both edgeR and NoisET, with noise models trained on biological replicates. For edgeR calls, the cutoffs were a false discovery rate-adjusted p below 0.01 and a log2 fold-change threshold of 1. As an exploratory analysis of dynamics, max-normalized trajectories of the 1000 most abundant clonotypes were examined with PCA combined with hierarchical clustering. Separately sequenced CD4+ and CD8+ repertoires were used to assign a CD4 or CD8 phenotype to each responding clone. The public reads were reprocessed in TCRdb via fastp at Q25 and MiXCR, keeping in-frame beta chains. A single entry per CDR3 protein holds the most common genes and DNA from its merged rows. The authors' filters were not applied to this entry. In this sample the table shows 90,000 to 120,000 distinct CDR3 sequences, roughly an eighth of which occur a single time. The ten biggest clones cover 39% of the sample.

Paper-wide results and their limitations: Some responding clones were found in pre-infection memory, which suggests that pre-existing cross-reactive memory T cells took part in the SARS-CoV-2 response. The study covered only a couple of mild cases, and larger cohorts including severe cases with pre-infection samples were considered necessary. Whether the second-wave clones peaking on day 37 were SARS-CoV-2 specific was not confirmed. Clones contracting from day 15 to 85 had balanced CD4/CD8 phenotypes, while a second wave expanding from day 15 to 37 was biased towards CD4+. Contracting CD4+ clones appeared mostly in the CM and EM memory subsets, whereas CD8+ clones were enriched in EMRA.

Ficoll-Paque density gradient centrifugation was used to isolate PBMCs. The sequence was collected from a man aged 18-30 years who had mild COVID-19 (a few samples of this study predate the infection). The sample titles of this study are shuffled in the database, so cell type and time point are left out; the donor was told from shared clones. Recombination linked TRBV2 to TRBJ2-7; the D segment could be TRBD2, given 5 matching bases. The sequenced material came from PBMCs or a T cell subset sorted from them (not recorded which). For the CDR3, the sequence is CASSDPGSAHSYEQYF. Read as DNA, the sequence is TGTGCCAGCAGTGACCCCGGTAGCGCCCACTCCTACGAGCAGTACTTC.